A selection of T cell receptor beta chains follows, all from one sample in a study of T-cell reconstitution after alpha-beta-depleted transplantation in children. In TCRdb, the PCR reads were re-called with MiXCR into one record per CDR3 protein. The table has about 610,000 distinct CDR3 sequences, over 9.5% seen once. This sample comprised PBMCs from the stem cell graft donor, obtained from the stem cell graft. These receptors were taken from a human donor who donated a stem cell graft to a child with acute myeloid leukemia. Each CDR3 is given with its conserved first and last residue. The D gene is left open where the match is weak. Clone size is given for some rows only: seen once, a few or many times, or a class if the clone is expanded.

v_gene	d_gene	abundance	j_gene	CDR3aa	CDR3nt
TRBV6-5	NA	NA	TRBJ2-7	CASSYYSSVGFPYEQYF	TGTGCCAGCAGTTACTACTCGTCCGTGGGGTTCCCCTACGAGCAGTACTTC
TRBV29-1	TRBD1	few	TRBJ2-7	CSVESGTGTYEQYF	TGCAGCGTTGAGTCCGGGACAGGGACCTACGAGCAGTACTTC
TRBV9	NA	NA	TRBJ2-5	CASSVDPPGHPQETQYF	TGTGCCAGCAGCGTAGACCCTCCGGGACACCCACAAGAGACCCAGTACTTC
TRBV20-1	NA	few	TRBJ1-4	CSARALRQSNEKLFF	TGCAGTGCTAGAGCCCTGAGACAGAGTAATGAAAAACTGTTTTTT
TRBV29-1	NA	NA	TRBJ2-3	CSVGLGADTQYF	TGCAGCGTTGGATTAGGGGCAGATACGCAGTATTTT
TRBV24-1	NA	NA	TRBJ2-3	CATSSVSGRGDTQYF	TGTGCCACCTCCTCGGTAAGCGGAAGAGGAGATACGCAGTATTTT
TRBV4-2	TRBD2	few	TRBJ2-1	CASSQDWSSGINEQFF	TGTGCCAGCAGCCAAGATTGGTCTAGCGGAATCAATGAGCAGTTCTTC
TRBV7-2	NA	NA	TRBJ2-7	CASSLAGAGVLYEQYF	TGTGCCAGCAGCTTAGCGGGGGCAGGGGTCCTCTACGAGCAGTACTTC
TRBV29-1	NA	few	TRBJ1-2	CSAGEGGHGYTF	TGCAGCGCTGGGGAGGGCGGGCATGGCTACACCTTC
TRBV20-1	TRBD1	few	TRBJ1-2	CSASPQGAYTF	TGCAGTGCAAGCCCACAGGGGGCCTACACCTTC
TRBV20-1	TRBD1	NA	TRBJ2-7	CSATPGQAYEQYF	TGCAGTGCTACCCCGGGACAGGCGTACGAGCAGTACTTC
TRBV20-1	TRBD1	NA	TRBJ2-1	CSAPGQGKTNEQFF	TGCAGTGCCCCGGGACAGGGGAAAACCAATGAGCAGTTCTTC
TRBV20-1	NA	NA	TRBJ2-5	CSARSSGPSLQYF	TGCAGTGCTAGATCGAGCGGGCCGTCACTCCAGTACTTC
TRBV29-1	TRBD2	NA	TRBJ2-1	CSVVTSGAYNEQFF	TGCAGCGTTGTGACTAGCGGAGCCTACAATGAGCAGTTCTTC
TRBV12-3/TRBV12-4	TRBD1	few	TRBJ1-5	CASSLADGTGGRNQPQHF	TGTGCCAGCAGTTTAGCTGACGGGACAGGGGGCCGCAATCAGCCCCAGCATTTT
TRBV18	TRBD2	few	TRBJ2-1	CASSQISGTSLIQQRRQFF	TGTGCCAGCTCCCAAATTAGCGGGACTAGCCTCATCCAGCAGCGGCGGCAGTTCTTC
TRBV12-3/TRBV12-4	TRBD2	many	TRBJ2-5	CASRVAGGPETQYF	TGTGCCAGCAGGGTAGCGGGAGGTCCTGAGACCCAGTACTTC
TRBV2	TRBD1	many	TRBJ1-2	CASKTTGVGGYTF	TGTGCCAGCAAAACTACAGGGGTTGGTGGCTACACCTTC
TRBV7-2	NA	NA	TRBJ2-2	CASSLDRGTGELFF	TGTGCCAGCAGCTTAGACCGGGGGACCGGGGAGCTGTTTTTT
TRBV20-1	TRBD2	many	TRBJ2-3	CSASWGLARISDTQYF	TGCAGTGCTAGTTGGGGACTAGCTCGGATTTCAGATACGCAGTATTTT
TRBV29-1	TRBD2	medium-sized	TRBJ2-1	CSVTLAPSGKFHNEQFF	TGCAGCGTTACTTTGGCCCCTAGCGGGAAGTTCCACAATGAGCAGTTCTTC